The rows below give T cell receptor beta chains drawn from one sample of a study of CD8 T cells in Susac syndrome. Each CDR3 protein is one row after TCRdb ran MiXCR on the immunoSEQ multiplex PCR reads. The sample records approximately 200,000 distinct CDR3 sequences, nearly 97% being singletons. The source material was CD4+ T cells from PBMCs. All receptors come from a human donor with multiple sclerosis. The conserved cysteine and the conserved F or W are not part of the CDR3 here.

TRBV5-1	ASYDNYNEQF
TRBV5-1	ASSLEAGTAQNYGYT
TRBV20-1	SVDRGETQY
TRBV7-6	ASSASRADGNQPQH
TRBV18	ASSPPLGGYRETQY
TRBV7-2	ASSLGDRGYNSPLH
TRBV24-1	ATSDPPYNEQF
TRBV20-1	SAALGVGYTEAF
TRBV29-1	SGQDPYGYT
TRBV30	AWKDRGTEAF
TRBV7-2	ASSHQTGGTSYEQY
TRBV5-1	ASSSQGVWTEAF
TRBV12-5	ATAGGSETQY
TRBV7-2	ASSFPGQGIGYT
TRBV19	ASSIAGQTNYGYT
TRBV27	ASSLTGLTEAF
TRBV27	ASRSRPEETQY
TRBV4-1	ASSQARGIQY
TRBV12-3/TRBV12-4	ASSLRSGTLEAF
TRBV4-3	ASSQEYRGSNQPQH
TRBV20-1	SASGHEGQLYEQY
TRBV28	ASSSRDRNSPLH
TRBV20-1	SAPPEGYGYT
TRBV7-3	ASSLVGGTQY
TRBV5-1	ASSLAAGGVQETQY